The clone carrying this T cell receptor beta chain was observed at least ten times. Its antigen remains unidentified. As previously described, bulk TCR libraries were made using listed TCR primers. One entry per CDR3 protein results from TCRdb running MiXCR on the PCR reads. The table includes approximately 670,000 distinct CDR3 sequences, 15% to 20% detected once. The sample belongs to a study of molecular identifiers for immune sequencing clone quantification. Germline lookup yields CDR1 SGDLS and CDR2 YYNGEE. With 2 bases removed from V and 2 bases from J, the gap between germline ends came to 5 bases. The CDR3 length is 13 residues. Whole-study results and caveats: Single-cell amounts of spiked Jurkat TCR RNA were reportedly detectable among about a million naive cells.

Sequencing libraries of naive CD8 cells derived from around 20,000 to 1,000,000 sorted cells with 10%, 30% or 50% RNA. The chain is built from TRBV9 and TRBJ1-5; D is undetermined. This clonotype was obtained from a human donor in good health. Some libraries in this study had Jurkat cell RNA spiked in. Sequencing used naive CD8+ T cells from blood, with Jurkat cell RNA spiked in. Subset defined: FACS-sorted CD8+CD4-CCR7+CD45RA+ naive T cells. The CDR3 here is CASSVRGNQPQHF. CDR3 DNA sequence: TGTGCCAGCAGCGTTAGGGGCAATCAGCCCCAGCATTTT.